These 17 T cell receptor beta chains originate from one sample sequenced in a study of blood T cell repertoires in COVID-19. TCRdb's copy holds only in-frame clones and misses some; the assay was immunoSEQ multiplex PCR. This repertoire shows 270,000 or so clones, around nine tenths found once; its top ten account for about 8.6%. Sequencing was performed on peripheral blood. The receptors were sampled from a man in his forties with active or convalescent COVID-19.

The genes are TRBV9 and TRBJ1-2, with 7 bases lining up with TRBD1. Trimming at V came to 4 bases and at J to 0 bases, leaving 12 bases not matched to a gene. Germline CDR1 and CDR2: SGDLS and YYNGEE. The CDR3 consists of 17 residues. The CDR3 protein is CASSLRGQKAANYGYTF. CDR3 nucleotides: TGTGCCAGCAGCTTAAGGGGACAGAAAGCTGCTAACTATGGCTACACCTTC.

The chain links TRBV19 to TRBJ1-5; D may be TRBD1 (6 bases). This CDR3 has 12 residues. V lost 5 bases to trimming and J lost 13 bases, with 15 bases between them. Germline-derived CDR1 and CDR2 are LNHDA and SQIVND (reference sequence). CDR3 sequence (DNA): TGTGCCAGTAGTTACGTTGACAGGACTCAGCATTTT. Protein sequence: CASSYVDRTQHF.

This chain uses TRBV11-3 with TRBJ2-5, with 12 bases fitting TRBD2. Trimming at V came to 4 bases and at J to 3 bases, leaving 9 bases not matched to a gene. This CDR3 is 17 amino acids long. The V gene's germline CDR1 is SGHNT and CDR2 YENEEA. The CDR3 spells CASSSGWTSGTKETQYF. For the CDR3, the DNA is TGTGCCAGCAGCTCCGGTTGGACTAGCGGGACGAAAGAGACCCAGTACTTC. The whole variable domain, filled in from reference TRBV11-3 and TRBJ2-5, reads EAGVVQSPRYKIIEKKQPVAFWCNPISGHNTLYWYLQNLGQGPELLIRYENEEAVDDSQLPKDRFSAERLKGVDSTLKIQPAELGDSAVYLCASSSGWTSGTKETQYFGPGTRLLVL.

The V call is TRBV9, the J call TRBJ1-1, with unresolved D. The germline V gene encodes CDR1 SGDLS and CDR2 YYNGEE. V was trimmed by 0 bases and J by 6 bases, leaving 12 bases between them. The CDR3 is 14 amino acids. CDR3 amino acids: CASSVVYSQAEAFF. The CDR3 DNA reads TGTGCCAGCAGCGTAGTTTATAGTCAAGCTGAAGCTTTCTTT.

This chain links TRBV7-3 with TRBJ2-6; unclear D gene. V lost 2 bases to trimming and J lost 2 bases, with 10 bases between them. CDR3 size: 16 residues. Germline CDR1 is SGHTA and CDR2 is FQGTGA. In DNA form, the CDR3 reads TGTGCCAGCAGCTTACCAGGTGATGCTGGGGCCAACGTCCTGACTTTC. Amino acids: CASSLPGDAGANVLTF.

This sequence joins TRBV27 and TRBJ2-7; tentatively, D is TRBD2 (6 bases). The V end lost 6 bases, the J end lost 5 bases, and 14 bases lay between the germline ends. Looked up from germline, CDR1 is MNHEY and CDR2 is SMNVEV (reference sequence). This CDR3 is built from 13 residues. The DNA for the CDR3 is TGTGCCAGCAGCCTAAGGAGGGGAGACGAGCAGTACTTC. Encoded protein: CASSLRRGDEQYF.

V usage is TRBV7-3 and J usage is TRBJ2-1, with D possibly being TRBD1 (5 bases). CDR1 and CDR2 (germline): SGHTA, FQGTGA. The V end lost 2 bases, the J end lost 11 bases, and 10 bases lay between the germline ends. The CDR3 sequence is 12 residues long. The CDR3 nucleotides are TGTGCCAGCAGCTTAGGGCAGGGCAAGCAGTTCTTC. Translated, it gives CASSLGQGKQFF.

This clone is labeled as medium-sized. The chain has TRBV7-9 and TRBJ2-2, with D perhaps TRBD1 (5 bases). CDR3 size: 14 residues. Trimming pared 1 base from V and 6 bases from J, leaving 9 bases between. CDR1 SEHNR and CDR2 FQNEAQ come from the germline V gene (reference sequence). The CDR3 is CASSLGTRAGELFF. DNA for the CDR3: TGTGCCAGCAGCTTAGGGACAAGGGCCGGGGAGCTGTTTTTT.

This clone appeared once. J is TRBJ2-2 and V is TRBV30; 10 nucleotides align to TRBD2. With 4 bases clipped from V and 4 bases from J, the junction kept 12 bases outside the gene matches. Germline V CDR1 and CDR2: GTSNPN, SVGIG (reference sequence). The CDR3 consists of 17 residues. The CDR3 here is CAWIGLADPEPTGELFF. The CDR3 nucleotides are TGTGCCTGGATCGGACTAGCGGACCCTGAGCCCACCGGGGAGCTGTTTTTT.

The chain links TRBV28 to TRBJ1-4; D is undetermined. V lost 10 bases and J lost 9, with 18 bases in between. The CDR3 loop spans 13 amino acids. Germline CDR1 MDHEN, CDR2 SYDVKM. The CDR3 DNA follows: TGTGCCACCTCCGGTGAGGCCCAGAAAAAACTGTTTTTT. It translates to CATSGEAQKKLFF.

In this sample, this clone turned up once. The chain uses TRBV19 and TRBJ1-2; D not certain. The CDR3 consists of 14 residues. Germline V lookup: CDR1 LNHDA, CDR2 SQIVND (reference sequence). The V and J ends lost 0 bases and 8 bases respectively, with 13 bases between them. CDR3 sequence: CASSIDRAAGGYTF. The CDR3 DNA reads TGTGCCAGTAGTATAGATCGGGCCGCGGGGGGCTACACCTTC.

This chain links TRBV6-5 with TRBJ2-7, with 12 bases that match TRBD1. From germline, CDR1 is MNHEY and CDR2 SVGAGI. J was trimmed by 4 bases and V by 5 bases; bases with no gene match: 3. This CDR3 has 14 amino acids. The CDR3 nucleotides read TGTGCCAGCAGTCGGGACAGGGGGCTGTACGAGCAGTACTTC. It encodes CASSRDRGLYEQYF.

The rearrangement uses TRBV2 and TRBJ1-2; TRBD1 might be the D (5 bases). CDR3 length: 14 residues. The germline V gene has CDR1 SNHLY and CDR2 FYNNEI. V lost 4 bases and J 7 bases, leaving 16 bases between the germline ends. CDR3 bases: TGTGCCAGCAGTGTGGTAACCGGCGGGGGTGGCTACACCTTC. The encoded protein is CASSVVTGGGGYTF.

In DNA form, the CDR3 reads TGCGCCAGCAGCTTAAACCGGGACAGGGACGAAGCTTTCTTT. Its protein product is CASSLNRDRDEAFF. The rearrangement uses TRBV5-1 and TRBJ1-1, with TRBD1 matching 9 bases. Germline CDR1 is SGHRS and CDR2 is YFSETQ. The junction had 7 bases not matched to a gene; V was cut back by 2 bases and J by 8 bases. CDR3 length equals 14 residues.

The rearrangement joins TRBV19 to TRBJ1-5; D unclear. CDR3 size: 14 residues. Trimming took 3 bases from V and 2 from J, leaving 8 bases between them. The germline V gene encodes CDR1 LNHDA and CDR2 SQIVND (reference sequence). The CDR3 coding sequence is TGTGCCAGTAGTATGGAAGGAGGCAATCAGCCCCAGCATTTT. Residues: CASSMEGGNQPQHF. The full variable domain, completed using reference TRBV19 and TRBJ1-5, is DGGITQSPKYLFRKEGQNVTLSCEQNLNHDAMYWYRQDPGQGLRLIYYSQIVNDFQKGDIAEGYSVSREKKESFPLTVTSAQKNPTAFYLCASSMEGGNQPQHFGDGTRLSIL.

The chain employs TRBV6-5 and TRBJ2-1; D call uncertain. This CDR3 contains 14 residues. Germline V lookup: CDR1 MNHEY, CDR2 SVGAGI. V was clipped by 4 bases and J by 2 bases, with 9 bases between them. CDR3 in DNA: TGTGCCAGCAGTTCGAACTACCCCTACAATGAGCAGTTCTTC. It encodes CASSSNYPYNEQFF.

The chain couples TRBV30 to TRBJ1-5, with 8 bases lining up with TRBD1. After removal of 2 bases from V and 6 bases from J, the junction contained 6 bases not matched to a gene. Germline CDR1 reads GTSNPN; CDR2 reads SVGIG (reference sequence). This CDR3 is 14 amino acids long. The CDR3 spells CAWSQGQGGQPQHF. The CDR3, as DNA: TGTGCCTGGAGTCAAGGACAGGGAGGTCAGCCCCAGCATTTT.